The T cell receptor beta chain described here comes from a study of T cell repertoires in cytomegalovirus infection. The sample holds many counts of this clonotype. Its cognate antigen is unknown. MiXCR was run by TCRdb on the reads, yielding one entry per CDR3 protein. Among 650,000 to 850,000 distinct CDR3 sequences listed, about 27% were seen once. Trimming took 0 bases from V and 10 from J; bases not matched to a gene: 10. The germline V gene has CDR1 MGHRA and CDR2 YSYEKL. This CDR3 has 16 amino acids. This specimen was cultured CD8+ T cells from PBMCs, taken from culture after CMV antigen stimulation. This chain connects TRBV4-1 to TRBJ2-1, with 9 bases fitting TRBD2. The clonotype comes from a human donor in good health (CMV status not recorded). Some clones in this sample may be carry-over from other donors' samples. In nucleotides, the CDR3 is TGCGCCAGCAGCCAAGAATCCCTAGCGGGGCCCGACGAGCAGTTCTTC. Translating gives CASSQESLAGPDEQFF.